Listed below are T cell receptor beta chains from one sample, sequenced in a study of technical replicates of blood from four donors. TCRdb keeps only in-frame clones here, not all; method: immunoSEQ multiplex PCR. The table has 60,000 to 90,000 clones, just under 97% seen once. The sequenced sample was T cells isolated from PBMCs. All receptors derive from a human donor in good health. CDR3s include the opening cysteine and the closing phenylalanine or tryptophan. D genes are given only for firm matches. Clone size is not always given. Where it is, it says once, few, many or a class for expanded clones.

j_call,v_call,clone_size,d_call,cdr3_aa,cdr3_nt
TRBJ1-2,TRBV30,.,TRBD1,CAWSVPGLLTGLDGYTF,TGTGCCTGGAGTGTGCCCGGCCTTTTGACAGGGCTCGATGGCTACACCTTC
TRBJ2-1,TRBV6-4,.,.,CASSEKGGDDNEQFF,TGTGCCAGCAGTGAGAAGGGAGGAGACGACAATGAGCAGTTCTTC
TRBJ1-1,TRBV10-2,.,.,CASSEWVRTEAFF,TGCGCCAGCAGTGAGTGGGTGAGGACTGAAGCTTTCTTT
TRBJ1-2,TRBV5-1,.,.,CASSRGQPEKGGYTF,TGCGCCAGCAGCCGAGGACAGCCCGAAAAGGGTGGCTACACCTTC
TRBJ2-2,TRBV29-1,.,.,CSVLEGTNTGELFF,TGCAGCGTTCTCGAGGGTACGAACACCGGGGAGCTGTTTTTT
TRBJ2-5,TRBV9,.,TRBD1,CASSEGYTGEGETQYF,TGTGCCAGCAGCGAGGGTTATACAGGGGAAGGAGAGACCCAGTACTTC
TRBJ2-7,TRBV6-1,once,.,CASHELRTLEQYF,TGTGCCAGCCACGAATTACGGACTCTCGAGCAGTACTTC
TRBJ1-3,TRBV6-5,.,TRBD1,CASSRQGLDTIYF,TGTGCCAGCAGCCGACAGGGTCTGGACACCATATATTTT
TRBJ2-3,TRBV9,.,.,CASTLKEGRDTQYF,TGTGCCAGCACCCTTAAGGAGGGGCGGGATACGCAGTATTTT
TRBJ2-3,TRBV27,.,TRBD2,CASSLRLAGGPGDTQYF,TGTGCCAGCAGTTTAAGATTAGCGGGAGGGCCCGGGGATACGCAGTATTTT
TRBJ1-1,TRBV29-1,.,TRBD1,CSVKFWTGGGVPEAFF,TGCAGCGTTAAATTTTGGACAGGGGGCGGTGTACCTGAAGCTTTCTTT
TRBJ2-7,TRBV29-1,.,TRBD2,CSVDPSGSLNEQYF,TGCAGCGTTGATCCTAGCGGGAGTCTCAACGAGCAGTACTTC
TRBJ1-5,TRBV19,.,.,CASSIKWQVPYSNQPQHF,TGTGCCAGTAGTATCAAGTGGCAGGTCCCATATAGCAATCAGCCCCAGCATTTT
TRBJ2-2,TRBV25-1,.,.,CASSDGGKRATGELFF,TGTGCCAGCAGTGACGGCGGGAAACGGGCCACCGGGGAGCTGTTTTTT
TRBJ2-7,TRBV7-2,.,.,CASRDGRGAEQYF,TGTGCCAGCAGAGATGGAAGGGGTGCCGAGCAGTACTTC
TRBJ2-7,TRBV28,.,.,CASSLLAGDSYEQYF,TGTGCCAGCAGTTTATTGGCAGGGGACTCCTACGAGCAGTACTTC
TRBJ1-2,TRBV27,.,TRBD1,CASSSTPLKGANYGYTF,TGTGCCAGCAGTTCCACCCCCTTAAAGGGGGCGAACTATGGCTACACCTTC
TRBJ1-4,TRBV5-1,.,TRBD1,CASSPRDSNEKLFF,TGCGCCAGCAGCCCAAGGGACAGTAACGAAAAACTGTTTTTT
TRBJ2-1,TRBV6-5,.,TRBD2,CASSYSSGGYNEQFF,TGTGCCAGCAGTTACTCTAGCGGGGGATACAATGAGCAGTTCTTC
TRBJ2-1,TRBV4-1,.,TRBD2,CASSPRTSGSVINEQFF,TGCGCCAGCAGCCCTCGGACTAGCGGGAGCGTTATAAATGAGCAGTTCTTC
TRBJ1-5,TRBV9,.,TRBD1,CASSAGQGSQPQHF,TGTGCCAGCAGCGCCGGACAGGGAAGTCAGCCCCAGCATTTT
TRBJ1-1,TRBV6-5,few,.,CASSKNTEAFF,TGTGCCAGCAGCAAGAACACTGAAGCTTTCTTT
TRBJ1-2,TRBV10-3,once,TRBD1,CAISENQQGAGIDYGYTF,TGTGCCATCAGTGAAAACCAACAGGGGGCCGGGATCGACTATGGCTACACCTTC
TRBJ2-1,TRBV29-1,.,TRBD1,CSVGTGGDYNEQFF,TGCAGCGTCGGGACAGGGGGCGACTACAATGAGCAGTTCTTC
TRBJ1-1,TRBV5-1,.,.,CASSSYPRTASRNTEAFF,TGCGCCAGCAGCTCCTACCCTAGGACAGCCTCGAGGAACACTGAAGCTTTCTTT
TRBJ2-5,TRBV29-1,.,.,CSVVRGGTQYF,TGCAGCGTTGTCAGGGGCGGGACCCAGTACTTC
TRBJ2-5,TRBV25-1,once,TRBD2,CASSPSGRALETQYF,TGTGCCAGCAGTCCTAGCGGGAGGGCACTTGAGACCCAGTACTTC
TRBJ2-5,TRBV4-1,few,TRBD2,CASSRLAGVETQYF,TGCGCCAGCAGTAGACTAGCGGGGGTTGAGACCCAGTACTTC
TRBJ1-4,TRBV7-8,.,TRBD1,CASSSPGTGSGNEKLFF,TGTGCCAGCAGTTCCCCCGGGACAGGGAGTGGTAATGAAAAACTGTTTTTT
TRBJ2-3,TRBV5-1,once,TRBD2,CASSLLTSGRTDTQYF,TGCGCCAGCAGCTTGCTGACTAGCGGGAGAACAGATACGCAGTATTTT
TRBJ2-2,TRBV18,.,.,CASSGTSNTGELFF,TGTGCCAGCTCCGGGACATCGAACACCGGGGAGCTGTTTTTT
TRBJ1-5,TRBV4-2,.,.,CASSPYQSARGRSNQPQHF,TGTGCCAGCAGCCCTTATCAAAGCGCGAGAGGGCGAAGCAATCAGCCCCAGCATTTT
TRBJ2-7,TRBV10-3,.,.,CAISESSGVAHEQYF,TGTGCCATCAGTGAGTCTTCGGGGGTTGCCCACGAGCAGTACTTC
TRBJ2-7,TRBV28,.,TRBD1,CASSLIRDRGYEQYF,TGTGCCAGCAGTCTTATCCGGGACAGAGGCTACGAGCAGTACTTC
TRBJ1-2,TRBV30,.,TRBD1,CAWSTGRLLDYGYTF,TGTGCCTGGTCGACAGGGAGGCTACTCGACTATGGCTACACCTTC
TRBJ1-4,TRBV30,.,.,CAWAQGATNEKLFF,TGTGCCTGGGCTCAGGGTGCAACTAATGAAAAACTGTTTTTT
TRBJ1-5,TRBV28,.,.,CASSLGRRGKPQHF,TGTGCCAGCAGTTTGGGAAGAAGAGGGAAGCCCCAGCATTTT
TRBJ2-7,TRBV6-5,once,.,CASSSGSAKPIYEQYF,TGTGCCAGCAGTTCTGGGAGCGCTAAGCCCATCTACGAGCAGTACTTC
TRBJ1-1,TRBV19,.,.,CASSMRGVNTEAFF,TGTGCCAGTAGTATGCGGGGGGTGAACACTGAAGCTTTCTTT
TRBJ2-2,TRBV4-1,.,TRBD2,CASSPVLAGINTGELFF,TGCGCCAGCAGCCCCGTACTAGCGGGTATTAACACCGGGGAGCTGTTTTTT
TRBJ2-7,TRBV9,once,.,CASSDGTIREQYF,TGTGCCAGCAGCGACGGGACAATAAGGGAGCAGTACTTC
TRBJ2-7,TRBV10-1,.,TRBD1,CASSQTDREEYF,TGCGCCAGCTCGCAGACGGACAGGGAGGAGTACTTC
TRBJ1-1,TRBV27,once,.,CASSPSWTAANTEAFF,TGTGCCAGCAGTCCTTCCTGGACAGCCGCGAACACTGAAGCTTTCTTT
TRBJ1-5,TRBV28,.,TRBD1,CASSLSQGVNSNQPQHF,TGTGCCAGCAGTTTATCCCAGGGGGTAAATAGCAATCAGCCCCAGCATTTT
TRBJ2-2,TRBV9,.,.,CASSGYEGGELFF,TGTGCCAGCAGCGGATACGAGGGCGGGGAGCTGTTTTTT
TRBJ2-7,TRBV28,.,.,CASSPRVLRRTTDSSYEQYF,TGTGCCAGCAGCCCCCGCGTCCTAAGGCGTACGACGGACAGTTCCTACGAGCAGTACTTC
TRBJ2-7,TRBV10-3,.,TRBD1,CAISAPGQTYEQYF,TGTGCCATCAGTGCACCGGGACAGACCTACGAGCAGTACTTC
TRBJ2-5,TRBV6-1,.,TRBD1,CASRQDRVLETQYF,TGTGCCAGCAGGCAGGACAGGGTCTTAGAGACCCAGTACTTC
TRBJ2-3,TRBV7-9,.,.,CASSLREYTDTQYF,TGTGCCAGCAGCTTGAGAGAGTACACAGATACGCAGTATTTT
TRBJ1-2,TRBV4-2,.,TRBD1,CASSSYGTGGGANGYTF,TGTGCCAGCAGCTCTTACGGGACAGGGGGCGGCGCGAATGGCTACACCTTC
TRBJ1-1,TRBV18,.,TRBD1,CASSPGQRYMNTEAFF,TGTGCCAGCTCCCCGGGACAGCGATACATGAACACTGAAGCTTTCTTT